One and the same sample provided the 25 T cell receptor beta chains below, sequenced in a study of Ad26.COV2.S vaccination and SARS-CoV-2 variants. The table came from immunoSEQ multiplex PCR; TCRdb's copy has only in-frame clones and leaves some out. The sample has about 350,000 clones; around 90% are singletons. The sequencing used peripheral blood, collected after recovery from COVID-19. The source of these receptors is a human donor who had recovered from COVID-19.

This clone was found once. This chain links TRBV5-1 with TRBJ2-1; the D gene is possibly TRBD2 (6 bases). This CDR3 spans 15 amino acids. Looked up from germline, CDR1 is SGHRS and CDR2 is YFSETQ. V was clipped by 6 bases and J by 4 bases, with 17 bases between them. Here the CDR3 DNA reads TGCGCCAGCACCCTGGGGAACGGGGGTTACAATGAGCAGTTCTTC. Encoded protein: CASTLGNGGYNEQFF.

The gene calls are TRBV29-1 and TRBJ1-1, with 11 bases aligning to TRBD1. The ends lost 6 bases at V and 4 bases at J; junction bases unmatched: 10. Per germline, CDR1 SQVTM and CDR2 ANQGSEA. The CDR3 is 15 residues long. In DNA, the CDR3 is TGCAGCGTGGAGGACAGGGGGCGCGGGAGCACTGAAGCTTTCTTT. It yields the protein CSVEDRGRGSTEAFF. Based on the CDR3 plus reference TRBV29-1 and TRBJ1-1, the full variable domain is SAVISQKPSRDICQRGTSLTIQCQVDSQVTMMFWYRQQPGQSLTLIATANQGSEATYESGFVIDKFPISRPNLTFSTLTVSNMSPEDSSIYLCSVEDRGRGSTEAFFGQGTRLTVV.

V is TRBV19 and J is TRBJ1-3; 7 bases agree with TRBD1. The CDR3 is 14 residues long. After removal of 7 bases from V and 0 bases from J, the junction contained 3 bases not matched to a gene. From germline, CDR1 is LNHDA and CDR2 SQIVND (reference sequence). As DNA, the CDR3 is TGTGCCAGTACCCGGGACAGCTCTGGAAACACCATATATTTT. Amino acid sequence: CASTRDSSGNTIYF.

The chain is built from TRBV2 and TRBJ2-3; perhaps TRBD2 as D (6 bases). Germline V lookup: CDR1 SNHLY, CDR2 FYNNEI. Between the trimmed V and J ends, which lost 4 bases and 6 bases, there was a span of 11 bases. The CDR3 sequence is 13 residues long. The CDR3 DNA sequence: TGTGCCAGCAGTGGGGGCCGGGGGGATACGCAGTATTTT. It yields the protein CASSGGRGDTQYF.

V gene TRBV4-1 combines with J gene TRBJ2-1; 10 bases match TRBD2. CDR1 is MGHRA and CDR2 is YSYEKL in the germline V gene. This CDR3 contains 15 residues. The V and J ends lost 4 bases and 9 bases, in that order; junction bases with no gene match: 9. CDR3 DNA sequence: TGCGCCAGCAGCCGAGCCTCGGGACTAGCGTCTGAGCAGTTCTTC. Translating it yields CASSRASGLASEQFF.

The V call is TRBV7-9, the J call TRBJ1-4; 8 bases are shared with TRBD1. Germline loops: CDR1 SEHNR, CDR2 FQNEAQ (reference sequence). V gave up 5 bases and J gave up 5 bases; unmatched junction bases: 4. The CDR3 is made up of 14 amino acids. CDR3 in DNA: TGTGCCAGCAGCCAAGGACAGGGAAATGAAAAACTGTTTTTT. It encodes CASSQGQGNEKLFF.

This clone was detected only a few times. The V call is TRBV27, the J call TRBJ2-2, with no clear D. The CDR3 loop spans 17 amino acids. CDR1 is MNHEY, CDR2 SMNVEV, per germline (reference sequence). Trimming cost V 3 bases and J 7 bases, with 21 bases left between them. CDR3 amino acids: CASSFGVRRAPGGELFF. The CDR3 coding sequence is TGTGCCAGCAGTTTTGGGGTCAGAAGGGCCCCCGGCGGGGAGCTGTTTTTT.

This chain uses TRBV27 with TRBJ1-5; no reliable D call. The germline V and J ends were trimmed by 3 bases and 0 bases, with 3 bases remaining between them. This CDR3 region has 13 residues. The germline V gene encodes CDR1 MNHEY and CDR2 SMNVEV (reference sequence). This CDR3 reads CASSFASNQPQHF. The CDR3 nucleotides read TGTGCCAGCAGTTTCGCTAGCAATCAGCCCCAGCATTTT.

The chain combines TRBV5-5 with TRBJ2-5; either TRBD1 or TRBD2 may supply D (5 bases each). V lost 2 bases to trimming and J lost 1 base, with 12 bases between them. The CDR3 extends over 15 amino acids. Germline V lookup: CDR1 SGHKS, CDR2 YYEKEE (reference sequence). CDR3 loop: CASSFRPGTQETQYF. The CDR3 bases are TGTGCCAGCAGCTTTAGGCCAGGGACCCAAGAGACCCAGTACTTC.

This chain joins TRBV7-2 and TRBJ2-7; TRBD2 matches at 7 bases. Germline CDR1 SGHTA, CDR2 FQGNSA. The V segment lost 5 bases and the J segment 0 bases; nucleotides outside the gene matches: 10. This CDR3 has 16 amino acids. CDR3: CASSPKGAGSSYEQYF. The CDR3 DNA reads TGTGCCAGCAGCCCCAAGGGAGCGGGGAGCTCCTACGAGCAGTACTTC.

This clone was seen only a few times. V usage is TRBV2 and J usage is TRBJ1-2; D is possibly TRBD1 (5 bases). Germline CDR1 reads SNHLY; CDR2 reads FYNNEI. The V gene lost 5 bases and the J gene lost 3 bases, with 10 bases spanning the gap. This CDR3 region has 13 residues. The CDR3 coding sequence is TGTGCCAGCAGTTACAGGAGAGACTATGGCTACACCTTC. Its translation is CASSYRRDYGYTF.

The V gene is TRBV7-9, the J gene TRBJ2-2; unclear D gene. Germline-derived CDR1 and CDR2 are SEHNR and FQNEAQ (reference sequence). The V and J ends lost 6 bases and 1 base respectively, with 12 bases between them. CDR3 size: 15 residues. DNA for the CDR3: TGTGCCAGCAGGTTGCCGGACCGGAACACCGGGGAGCTGTTTTTT. This codes for CASRLPDRNTGELFF.

This clone was recorded only once. This rearrangement joins TRBV6-1 to TRBJ2-7, with D unclear. Per germline, CDR1 MNHNS and CDR2 SASEGT. This CDR3 is built from 13 residues. The V end lost 3 bases, the J end lost 2 bases, and 8 bases lay between the germline ends. CDR3 loop: CASSEWRTYEQYF. In DNA, the CDR3 is TGTGCCAGCAGTGAGTGGAGAACCTACGAGCAGTACTTC.

In this sample, this clone turned up a few times. The CDR3 DNA sequence: TGTGCCAGCAGCCTTTATATTAGAGGTGGGGAGACCCAGTACTTC. It specifies CASSLYIRGGETQYF. J is TRBJ2-5 and V is TRBV7-2; unclear D gene. CDR3 size: 15 residues. Trimming cost V 5 bases and J 5 bases, with 18 bases left between them. Germline V gene sequence: CDR1 SGHTA, CDR2 FQGNSA.

The gene calls are TRBV7-9 and TRBJ2-3, with D possibly being TRBD1 or TRBD2 (5 bases each). V lost 5 bases and J lost 2, with 14 bases in between. Germline loops: CDR1 SEHNR, CDR2 FQNEAQ (reference sequence). The CDR3 has 15 residues. CDR3 nucleotides: TGTGCCAGCAGCCCCCGGGACCCAAACACAGATACGCAGTATTTT. It is translated as CASSPRDPNTDTQYF.

The CDR3 bases are TGTGCCAGCAGTTACTGGGGGCCCTCAGATACGCAGTATTTT. Amino acid sequence: CASSYWGPSDTQYF. The rearrangement joins TRBV6-6 to TRBJ2-3; D may be TRBD1 (6 bases). Trimming pared 1 base from V and 4 bases from J, leaving 9 bases between. Germline V CDR1 and CDR2: MNHNY, SVGAGI (reference sequence). The CDR3 covers 14 residues.

This clone was detected only once. J is TRBJ2-3 and V is TRBV7-9; 11 bases agree with TRBD2. CDR3 length equals 16 residues. Trimming removed 5 bases from V and 2 bases from J; junction bases left unmatched: 6. Germline loops: CDR1 SEHNR, CDR2 FQNEAQ (reference sequence). Written as DNA, the CDR3 is TGTGCCAGCAGCCTCATAGCGGGGGGGCCCACAGATACGCAGTATTTT. Amino acid sequence: CASSLIAGGPTDTQYF.

This sequence joins TRBV19 and TRBJ2-5; TRBD2 agrees at 10 bases. The CDR3 is 16 amino acids. Trimming removed 1 base from V and 7 bases from J; junction bases left unmatched: 9. Germline V gene lookup returns CDR1 LNHDA and CDR2 SQIVND (reference sequence). The CDR3 is CASSIVLAGQKGTQYF. The CDR3 nucleotides read TGTGCCAGTAGTATAGTACTAGCGGGGCAGAAAGGGACCCAGTACTTC.

The genes are TRBV25-1 and TRBJ2-3, with 7 bases matching TRBD2. CDR3 size: 14 residues. The V gene's germline CDR1 is MGHDK and CDR2 SYGVNS. The V and J ends lost 5 bases and 2 bases, in that order; junction bases with no gene match: 4. The CDR3 is CASSRGDYTDTQYF. CDR3 DNA: TGTGCCAGCAGTCGGGGGGACTACACAGATACGCAGTATTTT.

The chain links TRBV7-2 to TRBJ1-2; 9 nucleotides line up with TRBD1. The CDR3 has 15 amino acids. Germline trimming cut 5 bases from V and 1 base from J; bases unmatched to any gene: 5. In germline, CDR1 is SGHTA, CDR2 FQGNSA. This chain's CDR3 is CASSPYRGHNYGYTF. The CDR3, as DNA: TGTGCCAGCAGCCCATACAGGGGGCATAACTATGGCTACACCTTC.

This chain joins TRBV3-1 (or the pseudogene TRBV3-2) and TRBJ1-5; D gene unclear. CDR1 and CDR2 (germline): LGHDT, YNNKEL (reference sequence). V lost 0 bases to trimming and J lost 6 bases, with 12 bases between them. This CDR3 has 15 residues. Here the CDR3 reads CASSQDSGLGQPQHF. Here the CDR3 DNA reads TGTGCCAGCAGCCAAGATTCGGGGTTAGGTCAGCCCCAGCATTTT.

The CDR3 DNA reads as TGTGCCAGCAGGGACAGGTCAGGGGGACCCCAAGAGACCCAGTACTTC. As protein: CASRDRSGGPQETQYF. The V call is TRBV6-4, the J call TRBJ2-5; 7 positions match TRBD1. The CDR3 has 16 amino acids. Germline V gene lookup returns CDR1 MRHNA and CDR2 SNTAGT. The ends lost 6 bases at V and 1 base at J; junction bases unmatched: 11.

The gene calls are TRBV5-6 and TRBJ1-2; a possible D gene is TRBD1 (5 bases). Trimming removed 6 bases at V and 5 bases at J, with 11 bases between. Germline V CDR1 and CDR2: SGHDT, YYEEEE. This CDR3 is 12 amino acids long. CDR3 nucleotide sequence: TGTGCCAGCACCCTCGGGGGGTATGGCTACACCTTC. Translation: CASTLGGYGYTF. The complete variable domain, with remaining parts taken from reference TRBV5-6 and TRBJ1-2, reads DAGVTQSPTHLIKTRGQQVTLRCSPKSGHDTVSWYQQALGQGPQFIFQYYEEEERQRGNFPDRFSGHQFPNYSSELNVNALLLGDSALYLCASTLGGYGYTFGSGTRLTVV.

V gene TRBV28 combines with J gene TRBJ1-2; D call uncertain. Trimming left V 6 bases short and J 3 bases short, with 14 bases between. Germline CDR1 reads MDHEN; CDR2 reads SYDVKM. This CDR3 has 14 amino acids. CDR3 nucleotides: TGTGCCAGCAGGCCCACCGGGAGGTACTATGGCTACACCTTC. It specifies CASRPTGRYYGYTF.

The chain links TRBV11-3 to TRBJ1-1; D remains ambiguous. The CDR3 loop spans 13 amino acids. Germline-derived CDR1 and CDR2 are SGHNT and YENEEA. The V gene lost 5 bases and the J gene lost 4 bases, with 11 bases spanning the gap. The chain's CDR3 is CASSQDAFTEAFF. As DNA, the CDR3 is TGTGCCAGCAGCCAGGACGCCTTCACTGAAGCTTTCTTT.